The rows below give T cell receptor beta chains drawn from one sample of a study of cytomegalovirus exposure and HLA in healthy donors. Method: immunoSEQ multiplex PCR; TCRdb's copy keeps in-frame clones and lacks some. The sample consists of over 100,000 clones, around nine tenths of them appearing once. Input material: PBMCs. The receptors stem from a man aged 25 to 40 in good health and CMV-seronegative. The CDR3 runs from the conserved cysteine through the conserved F or W. D genes are given only for firm matches. Not all rows give a size; the values are once, few, many and, for expanded clones, a class.

j_gene: TRBJ2-1
v_gene: TRBV19
abundance: once
len: 14
d_gene: TRBD1
CDR3nt: TGTGCCACCCAAAAGACAGGGGTCTGGAATGAGCAGTTCTTC
CDR3aa: CATQKTGVWNEQFF

j_gene: TRBJ2-7
v_gene: TRBV29-1
abundance: .
len: 16
d_gene: TRBD1
CDR3nt: TGCAGCGTTGAAGATAGACAGGGGCCACGATCCTACGAGCAGTACTTC
CDR3aa: CSVEDRQGPRSYEQYF

j_gene: TRBJ2-3
v_gene: TRBV6-6
abundance: .
len: 16
d_gene: TRBD1
CDR3nt: TGTGCCAGCAGAGATTCCGGGACAGGGTTCCCAGATACGCAGTATTTT
CDR3aa: CASRDSGTGFPDTQYF

j_gene: TRBJ2-3
v_gene: TRBV7-9
abundance: .
len: 15
d_gene: TRBD2
CDR3nt: TGTGCCAGCAGTCCCAGCGGGGGGGCCACGAATACGCAGTATTTT
CDR3aa: CASSPSGGATNTQYF

j_gene: TRBJ2-7
v_gene: TRBV5-1
abundance: once
len: 15
d_gene: TRBD1
CDR3nt: TGCGCCAGCAGCTTGACCGGGACAGCTCCCTACGAGCAGTACTTC
CDR3aa: CASSLTGTAPYEQYF

j_gene: TRBJ1-5
v_gene: TRBV5-1
abundance: .
len: 15
d_gene: TRBD1
CDR3nt: TGCGCCAGCAGCCCTGCGGGACAGGATGAGCAGCCCCAGCATTTT
CDR3aa: CASSPAGQDEQPQHF

j_gene: TRBJ2-3
v_gene: TRBV4-2
abundance: .
len: 17
d_gene: .
CDR3nt: TGTGCCAGCAGCCAAGATCTGGCGGGGATGGTCCCAGATACGCAGTATTTT
CDR3aa: CASSQDLAGMVPDTQYF

j_gene: TRBJ2-3
v_gene: TRBV2
abundance: .
len: 14
d_gene: TRBD1
CDR3nt: TGTGCCACCACAGACAGGGAAAGCACAGATACGCAGTATTTT
CDR3aa: CATTDRESTDTQYF

j_gene: TRBJ2-7
v_gene: TRBV27
abundance: .
len: 10
d_gene: .
CDR3nt: TGTGCCAGCAGCTGCTACGAGCAGTACTTC
CDR3aa: CASSCYEQYF

j_gene: TRBJ2-7
v_gene: TRBV9
abundance: .
len: 14
d_gene: TRBD1
CDR3nt: TGTGCCAGCAGCCCATGGGACAGCTCCTACGAGCAGTACTTC
CDR3aa: CASSPWDSSYEQYF

j_gene: TRBJ2-7
v_gene: TRBV14
abundance: .
len: 14
d_gene: TRBD1
CDR3nt: TGTGCCAGCAGTCCTCGGACAGGGGGCTACGAGCAGTACTTC
CDR3aa: CASSPRTGGYEQYF

j_gene: TRBJ1-6
v_gene: TRBV5-1
abundance: .
len: 16
d_gene: .
CDR3nt: TGCGCCAGCAGCTTGTTGTCCAGCTCCTATAATTCACCCCTCCACTTT
CDR3aa: CASSLLSSSYNSPLHF

j_gene: TRBJ2-1
v_gene: TRBV19
abundance: .
len: 14
d_gene: .
CDR3nt: TGTGCCAGTAGTATCAGGGGATCCTACAATGAGCAGTTCTTC
CDR3aa: CASSIRGSYNEQFF

j_gene: TRBJ1-5
v_gene: TRBV13
abundance: .
len: 17
d_gene: .
CDR3nt: TGTGCCAGCAGCTTAGGGCTGCCGAGATATAGCAATCAGCCCCAGCATTTT
CDR3aa: CASSLGLPRYSNQPQHF

j_gene: TRBJ1-6
v_gene: TRBV6-5
abundance: few
len: 13
d_gene: .
CDR3nt: TGTGCCAGCAGTTACTCCTACGAATCACCCCTCCACTTT
CDR3aa: CASSYSYESPLHF

j_gene: TRBJ2-2
v_gene: TRBV4-1
abundance: .
len: 16
d_gene: TRBD2
CDR3nt: TGCGCCAGCAGCCTTACTAGCGGGGGGGCCTCCGGGGAGCTGTTTTTT
CDR3aa: CASSLTSGGASGELFF

j_gene: TRBJ2-7
v_gene: TRBV5-1
abundance: .
len: 15
d_gene: .
CDR3nt: TGCGCCAGCAGCTTGGGGGGCAGGGTGGCCTACGAGCAGTACTTC
CDR3aa: CASSLGGRVAYEQYF

j_gene: TRBJ2-2
v_gene: TRBV11-2
abundance: .
len: 16
d_gene: .
CDR3nt: TGTGCCAGCAGCTTACAGGGCAGGGGAGACACCGGGGAGCTGTTTTTT
CDR3aa: CASSLQGRGDTGELFF

j_gene: TRBJ2-5
v_gene: TRBV7-8
abundance: .
len: 13
d_gene: TRBD2
CDR3nt: TGTGCCAGCACCCGCGGGGGAAGAGAGACCCAGTACTTC
CDR3aa: CASTRGGRETQYF

j_gene: TRBJ1-6
v_gene: TRBV7-9
abundance: .
len: 16
d_gene: TRBD1
CDR3nt: TGTGCCAGCAGCCCCGGGACAGGGATATATAATTCACCCCTCCACTTT
CDR3aa: CASSPGTGIYNSPLHF

j_gene: TRBJ2-7
v_gene: TRBV5-1
abundance: .
len: 13
d_gene: TRBD1
CDR3nt: TGCGCCAGCGTACAGGGGGACGGCGGGGTGCAGTACTTC
CDR3aa: CASVQGDGGVQYF

j_gene: TRBJ1-1
v_gene: TRBV27
abundance: .
len: 13
d_gene: .
CDR3nt: TGTGCCAGCAGTTTATCTACAGGGATTGAAGCTTTCTTT
CDR3aa: CASSLSTGIEAFF

j_gene: TRBJ2-7
v_gene: TRBV14
abundance: few
len: 14
d_gene: TRBD1
CDR3nt: TGTGCCAGCAGCTACGGACAGGGGGCCTACGAGCAGTACTTC
CDR3aa: CASSYGQGAYEQYF

j_gene: TRBJ2-7
v_gene: TRBV5-1
abundance: .
len: 13
d_gene: .
CDR3nt: TGCGCCAGTAGTCCGGCAGACACCTACGAGCAGTACTTC
CDR3aa: CASSPADTYEQYF

j_gene: TRBJ2-1
v_gene: TRBV7-3
abundance: .
len: 14
d_gene: .
CDR3nt: TGTGCCAGCAGCTTAACAGGAACGGGCAATGAGCAGTTCTTC
CDR3aa: CASSLTGTGNEQFF

j_gene: TRBJ1-5
v_gene: TRBV5-6
abundance: .
len: 15
d_gene: TRBD1
CDR3nt: TGTGCCAGCAGCGCCGGACAGGGTTTTCGTCAGCCCCAGCATTTT
CDR3aa: CASSAGQGFRQPQHF

j_gene: TRBJ1-4
v_gene: TRBV6-5
abundance: .
len: 16
d_gene: .
CDR3nt: TGTGCCAGCAGTTACTCATTCACGGCGGGAGGTGAAAAACTGTTTTTT
CDR3aa: CASSYSFTAGGEKLFF

j_gene: TRBJ1-2
v_gene: TRBV7-9
abundance: few
len: 14
d_gene: .
CDR3nt: TGTGCCAGCAGCTTCAGAGGAACTAACTATGGCTACACCTTC
CDR3aa: CASSFRGTNYGYTF

j_gene: TRBJ1-6
v_gene: TRBV7-3
abundance: .
len: 16
d_gene: .
CDR3nt: TGTGCCAGCAGCTTAGGGCCCTCTGGGGGGGCTTCACCCCTCCACTTT
CDR3aa: CASSLGPSGGASPLHF